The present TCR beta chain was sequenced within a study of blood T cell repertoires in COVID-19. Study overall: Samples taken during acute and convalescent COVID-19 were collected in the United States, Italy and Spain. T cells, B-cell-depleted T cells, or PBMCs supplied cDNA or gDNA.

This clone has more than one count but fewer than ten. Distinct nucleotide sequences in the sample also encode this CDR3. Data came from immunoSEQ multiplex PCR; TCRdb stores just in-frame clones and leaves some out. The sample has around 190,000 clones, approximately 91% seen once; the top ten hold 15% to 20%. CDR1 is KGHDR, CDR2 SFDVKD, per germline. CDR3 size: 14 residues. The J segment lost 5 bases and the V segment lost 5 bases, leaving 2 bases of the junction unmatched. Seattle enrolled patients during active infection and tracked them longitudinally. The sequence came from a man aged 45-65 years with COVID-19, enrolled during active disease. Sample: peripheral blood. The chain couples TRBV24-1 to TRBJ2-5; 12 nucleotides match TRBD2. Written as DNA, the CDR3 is TGTGCCACCAGTGGAGGGACTAGCGGGGAGACCCAGTACTTC. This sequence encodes CATSGGTSGETQYF.